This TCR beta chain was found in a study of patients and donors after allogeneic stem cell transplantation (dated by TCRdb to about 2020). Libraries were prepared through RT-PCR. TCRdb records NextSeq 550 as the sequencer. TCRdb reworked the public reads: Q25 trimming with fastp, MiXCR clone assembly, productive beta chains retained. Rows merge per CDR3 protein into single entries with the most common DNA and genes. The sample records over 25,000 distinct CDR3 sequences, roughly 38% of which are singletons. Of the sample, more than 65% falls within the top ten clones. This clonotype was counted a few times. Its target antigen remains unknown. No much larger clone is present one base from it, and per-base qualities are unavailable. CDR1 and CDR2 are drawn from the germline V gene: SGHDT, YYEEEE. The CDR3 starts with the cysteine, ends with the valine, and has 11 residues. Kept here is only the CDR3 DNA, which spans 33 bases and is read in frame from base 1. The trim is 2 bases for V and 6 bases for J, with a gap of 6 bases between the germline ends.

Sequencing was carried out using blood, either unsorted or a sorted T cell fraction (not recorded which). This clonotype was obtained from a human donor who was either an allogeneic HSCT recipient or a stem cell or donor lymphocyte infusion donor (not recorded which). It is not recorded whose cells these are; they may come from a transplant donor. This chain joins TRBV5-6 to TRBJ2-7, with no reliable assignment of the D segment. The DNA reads TGTGCCAGCAGCTTAGGTGGCGAGCAGTACGTC. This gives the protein CASSLGGEQYV.